This T cell receptor (beta chain) comes out of a study of identical twins. General study findings and limits: For monozygotic twins, models underestimated out-of-frame TCR alpha sharing. Sequences that were beta out-of-frame showed weaker excess twin sharing.

TCRdb passed the 5' RACE reads through MiXCR, listing each CDR3 protein once. This sample has roughly 230,000 distinct CDR3 sequences; approximately 8.3% occur once, and the top ten carry roughly 3.1%. This clonotype was seen more than once but under ten times. Its antigen is not known. V was shortened by 1 base and J by 1 base, with 10 bases between the two germline ends. The CDR3 has 15 residues. In germline, CDR1 is SGDLS, CDR2 YYNGEE. The data were also submitted as part of a second study, on yellow fever vaccine responses in identical twins.

The sample taken for sequencing was CD8+ T cells sorted from blood. The sequence was collected from a woman between 18 and 30 years old in good health. This chain connects TRBV9 to TRBJ2-3; D gene ambiguous. In DNA, the CDR3 is TGTGCCAGCAGCGTAACGGTAGCTGGCACAGATACGCAGTATTTT. It is translated as CASSVTVAGTDTQYF.